This T cell receptor beta chain originates from a study of blood T cell repertoires in COVID-19. Overall study context: Samples taken during acute and convalescent COVID-19 were collected in the United States, Italy and Spain. PBMCs, B-cell-depleted T cells, or T cells provided the cDNA or gDNA that made up the material.

V lost 5 bases, J lost 1 base, and 9 bases stayed unmatched. The CDR3 loop spans 16 amino acids. Germline values: CDR1 SEHNR, CDR2 FQNEAQ (reference sequence). As handled by the study authors: By means of reference gene primer amplification, nucleated cell counts were estimated. TCRdb keeps only in-frame clones here, not all; method: immunoSEQ multiplex PCR. The V and J calls and clone size are taken from that table; D and trimming were inferred from the DNA. The sample includes some 42,000 clones, approximately 91% of them seen just once. The rearrangement uses TRBV7-9 and TRBJ2-3; 7 bases map to TRBD1. The sequenced sample consisted of peripheral blood. The source is a human donor in a cohort sampled during active COVID-19. The CDR3 DNA sequence: TGTGCCAGCAGCCCTCCACCGGGACAGCGCACAGATACGCAGTATTTT. It specifies CASSPPPGQRTDTQYF.